A single T cell receptor (beta chain) is shown here with its context. The target of this receptor is not known. Qualities for individual bases were not recorded, and no much larger clone is one base off. The data belong to a study of blood T cell repertoires in COVID-19 (dated by TCRdb to the early 2020s). Study-level background: The collaborator samples originated in the United States, Italy and Spain and spanned the acute and convalescent phases of COVID-19. Sample metadata almost always included a de-identified subject ID, COVID-19 status, age in years and sex. Where available, HLA class I and class II types were obtained from metadata supplied by the sample provider rather than from assay-based typing. Samples came from the ongoing ImmuneRACE study (first 160 participants) plus 1,254 subjects from 6 global collaborators. The repertoires were made available in a free public database intended to serve as a resource for research on the immune response to SARS-CoV-2. The material from the prospective study consisted of cDNA or gDNA derived from T cells, B-cell-depleted T cells, or PBMCs. Deeply sampled blood TCRbeta repertoires from subjects exposed to, actively infected with, or recovered from COVID-19 were included in the dataset.

Each collaborating institution followed its own protocols to collect whole blood in K2EDTA tubes. For TCRbeta analysis, collaborators shipped samples as frozen whole blood, isolated PBMCs, or DNA extracted from either of those sample types. Based on the germline V gene (reference sequence), the CDR1 and CDR2 sequences are SGHKS and YYEKEE. The CDR3 sequence holds 12 residues, the cysteine and phenylalanine included. Only CDR3 DNA is held: 36 bases, read in frame from base 1. The junction shows trimming of 4 bases on V and 5 bases on J, plus 9 bases between the germline ends. TCRbeta CDR3 regions were amplified from genomic DNA using the immunoSEQ Assay, a bias-controlled multiplex PCR. Per the source publication's procedure: The number of nucleated cells in each sample was estimated from the amplification of reference gene primers within the assay. To quantify the absolute abundance of each unique TCRbeta CDR3 rearrangement, sequence reads were collapsed and filtered. For each sample, productive Simpson clonality was calculated as the square root of Simpson's diversity index over productive rearrangements. The table comes from immuneACCESS by way of TCRdb, which keeps in-frame sequences with V and J called. Part of the clones is missing from these tables; in studies checked, under half for an unresolved V gene and the rest for unknown reasons. D and trimming come from the DNA, and the V and J calls and clone size come from that table. The sample table shows approximately 82,000 clones, and about 85% are seen once. The ten largest clones capture 12% of the sample.

Broader findings and caveats from the paper: Clinical and demographic metadata were provided uncurated, with the amount varying by source and participant.

The V gene is TRBV5-5 and the J gene is TRBJ1-1; the D gene is perhaps TRBD1, from 6 matching bases. This receptor was taken from a woman in her seventies with active or convalescent COVID-19. Sequencing was done on a sample of peripheral blood. The DNA sequence is TGTGCCAGCAGCATACAGGGAACTGAAGCTTTCTTT. Translated, it reads CASSIQGTEAFF.